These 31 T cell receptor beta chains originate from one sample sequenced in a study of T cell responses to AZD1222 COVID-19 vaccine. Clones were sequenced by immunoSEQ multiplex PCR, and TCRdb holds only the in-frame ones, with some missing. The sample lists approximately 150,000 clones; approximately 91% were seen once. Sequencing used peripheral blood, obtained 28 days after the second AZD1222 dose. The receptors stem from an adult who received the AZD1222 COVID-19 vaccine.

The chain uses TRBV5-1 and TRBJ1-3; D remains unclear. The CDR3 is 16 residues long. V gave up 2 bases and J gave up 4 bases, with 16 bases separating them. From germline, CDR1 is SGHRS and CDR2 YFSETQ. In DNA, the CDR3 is TGCGCCAGCAGCTTCGACATCAGCAAATCCGGAAACACCATATATTTT. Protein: CASSFDISKSGNTIYF.

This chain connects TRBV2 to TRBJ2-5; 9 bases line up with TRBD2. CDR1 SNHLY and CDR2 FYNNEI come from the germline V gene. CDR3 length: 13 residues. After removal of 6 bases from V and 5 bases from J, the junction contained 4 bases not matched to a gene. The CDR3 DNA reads TGTGCCAGCAGATCCGGACTAGCGGAGACCCAGTACTTC. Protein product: CASRSGLAETQYF.

This CDR3 is CASSNSGIEQFF. As DNA, the CDR3 is TGTGCCAGCAGTAATAGCGGGATTGAGCAGTTCTTC. This rearrangement joins TRBV12-3 or TRBV12-4 to TRBJ2-1; 8 nucleotides align to TRBD2. The CDR3 is 12 residues long. V was clipped by 5 bases and J by 9 bases; unmatched bases: 3.

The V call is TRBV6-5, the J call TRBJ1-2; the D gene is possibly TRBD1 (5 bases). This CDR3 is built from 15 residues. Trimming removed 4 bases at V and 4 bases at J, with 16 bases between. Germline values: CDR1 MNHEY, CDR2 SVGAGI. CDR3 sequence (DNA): TGTGCCAGCAGTTCCGGGGCCAGCGACTTCTATGGCTACACCTTC. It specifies CASSSGASDFYGYTF.

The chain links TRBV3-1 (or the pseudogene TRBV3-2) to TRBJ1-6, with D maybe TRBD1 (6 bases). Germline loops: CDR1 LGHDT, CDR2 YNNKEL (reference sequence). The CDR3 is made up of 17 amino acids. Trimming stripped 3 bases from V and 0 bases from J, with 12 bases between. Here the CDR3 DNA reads TGTGCCAGCAGCCACAGTCTGACAGGCTCCTATAATTCACCCCTCCACTTT. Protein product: CASSHSLTGSYNSPLHF.

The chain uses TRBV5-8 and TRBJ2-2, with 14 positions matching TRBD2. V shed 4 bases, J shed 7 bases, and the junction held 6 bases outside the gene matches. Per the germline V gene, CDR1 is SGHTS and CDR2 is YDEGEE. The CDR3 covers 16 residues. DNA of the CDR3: TGTGCCAGCAGCCGGGGACTAGCGGGAGTAGGCGGGGAGCTGTTTTTT. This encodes CASSRGLAGVGGELFF.

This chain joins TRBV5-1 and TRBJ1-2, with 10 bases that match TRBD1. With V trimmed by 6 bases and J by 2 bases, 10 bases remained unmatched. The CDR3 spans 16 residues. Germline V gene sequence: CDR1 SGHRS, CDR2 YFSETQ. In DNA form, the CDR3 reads TGCGCCAGCACCTCTTCGGGGGGACAGGGGAACTATGGCTACACCTTC. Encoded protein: CASTSSGGQGNYGYTF.

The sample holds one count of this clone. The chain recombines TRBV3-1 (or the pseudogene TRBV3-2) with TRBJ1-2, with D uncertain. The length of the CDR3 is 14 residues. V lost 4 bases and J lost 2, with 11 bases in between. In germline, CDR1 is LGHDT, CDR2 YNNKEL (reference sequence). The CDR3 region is CASSPSSGNYGYTF. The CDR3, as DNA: TGTGCCAGCAGCCCATCTAGCGGGAACTATGGCTACACCTTC.

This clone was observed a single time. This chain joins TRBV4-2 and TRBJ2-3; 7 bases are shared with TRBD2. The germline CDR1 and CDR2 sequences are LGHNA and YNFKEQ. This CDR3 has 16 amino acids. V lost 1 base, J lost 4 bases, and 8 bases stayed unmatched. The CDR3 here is CASSQGPGGLPDTQYF. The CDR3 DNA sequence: TGTGCCAGCAGCCAAGGTCCGGGGGGTTTACCAGATACGCAGTATTTT.

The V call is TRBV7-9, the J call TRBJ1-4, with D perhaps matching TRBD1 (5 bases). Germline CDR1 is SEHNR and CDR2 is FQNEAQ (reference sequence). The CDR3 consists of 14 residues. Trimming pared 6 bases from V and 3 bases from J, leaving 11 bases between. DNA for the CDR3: TGTGCCAGCAGATGGGAGGGACCTAATGAAAAACTGTTTTTT. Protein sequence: CASRWEGPNEKLFF.

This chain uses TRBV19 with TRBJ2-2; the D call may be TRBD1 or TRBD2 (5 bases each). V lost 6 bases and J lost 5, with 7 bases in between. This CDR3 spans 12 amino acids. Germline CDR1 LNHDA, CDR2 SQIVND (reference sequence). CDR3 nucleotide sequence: TGTGCCAGTAGAGGGGAGACCGGGGAGCTGTTTTTT. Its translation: CASRGETGELFF.

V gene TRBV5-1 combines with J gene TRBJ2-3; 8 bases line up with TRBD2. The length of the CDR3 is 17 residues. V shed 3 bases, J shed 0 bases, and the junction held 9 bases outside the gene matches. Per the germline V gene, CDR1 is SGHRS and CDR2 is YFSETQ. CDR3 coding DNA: TGCGCCAGCAGCTCCAGTCGGACTAGCTCCAGCACAGATACGCAGTATTTT. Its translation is CASSSSRTSSSTDTQYF.

DNA for the CDR3: TGCGCCAGCAGCCACCCTTTGGACGGATCTTCGAACACCGGGGAGCTGTTTTTT. Protein: CASSHPLDGSSNTGELFF. This chain connects TRBV4-1 to TRBJ2-2; no clear D. The germline CDR1 and CDR2 sequences are MGHRA and YSYEKL. CDR3 length: 18 residues. The ends were cut back, 3 bases at V and 0 bases at J, with 17 bases in the middle.

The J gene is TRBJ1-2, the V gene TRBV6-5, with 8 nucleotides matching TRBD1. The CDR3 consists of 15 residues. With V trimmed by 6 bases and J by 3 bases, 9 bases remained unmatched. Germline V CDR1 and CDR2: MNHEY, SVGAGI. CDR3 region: CASSRTPTGDYGYTF. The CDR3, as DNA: TGTGCCAGCAGCCGAACCCCGACAGGGGACTATGGCTACACCTTC.

Written as DNA, the CDR3 is TGTGCCAGCAGCGGTTACAGGGAGGTCTATGGCTACACCTTC. Translating it yields CASSGYREVYGYTF. The chain is built from TRBV5-4 and TRBJ1-2; possibly TRBD1 for D (6 bases). Germline lookup yields CDR1 SGHNT and CDR2 YYREEE (reference sequence). Trimming pared 4 bases from V and 4 bases from J, leaving 14 bases between. The CDR3 runs to 14 residues.

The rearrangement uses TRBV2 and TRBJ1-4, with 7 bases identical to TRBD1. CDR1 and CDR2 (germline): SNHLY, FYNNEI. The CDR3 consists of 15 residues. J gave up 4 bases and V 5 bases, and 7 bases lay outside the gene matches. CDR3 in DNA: TGTGCCAGCAGTACCGGGACAGTTGTTAATGAAAAACTGTTTTTT. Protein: CASSTGTVVNEKLFF.

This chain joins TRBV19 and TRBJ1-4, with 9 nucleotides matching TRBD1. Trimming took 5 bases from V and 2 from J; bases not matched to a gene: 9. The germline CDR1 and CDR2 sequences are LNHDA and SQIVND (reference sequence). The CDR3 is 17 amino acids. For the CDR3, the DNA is TGTGCCAGTAGTTATACAGGGGGCGGTAAGACTAATGAAAAACTGTTTTTT. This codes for CASSYTGGGKTNEKLFF. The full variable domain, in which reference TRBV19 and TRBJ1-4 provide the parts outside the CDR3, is DGGITQSPKYLFRKEGQNVTLSCEQNLNHDAMYWYRQDPGQGLRLIYYSQIVNDFQKGDIAEGYSVSREKKESFPLTVTSAQKNPTAFYLCASSYTGGGKTNEKLFFGSGTQLSVL.

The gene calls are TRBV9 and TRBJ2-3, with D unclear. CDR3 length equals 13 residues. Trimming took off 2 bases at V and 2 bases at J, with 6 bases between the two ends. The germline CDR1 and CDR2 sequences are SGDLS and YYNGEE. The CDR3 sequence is CASSVSTTDTQYF. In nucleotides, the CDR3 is TGTGCCAGCAGCGTTTCCACCACAGATACGCAGTATTTT. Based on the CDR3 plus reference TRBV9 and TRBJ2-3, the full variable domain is DSGVTQTPKHLITATGQRVTLRCSPRSGDLSVYWYQQSLDQGLQFLIQYYNGEERAKGNILERFSAQQFPDLHSELNLSSLELGDSALYFCASSVSTTDTQYFGPGTRLTVL.

The CDR3 spells CASSQPPLSPLLTDTQYF. DNA for the CDR3: TGCGCCAGCAGTCAACCCCCCTTGAGCCCTCTCCTCACAGATACGCAGTATTTT. The chain uses TRBV23-1 and TRBJ2-3; D is unresolved. TRBV23-1 is an ORF, with its function uncertain. This CDR3 is built from 18 residues. The V end was cut by 2 bases, the J end by 2 bases, with 20 bases between.

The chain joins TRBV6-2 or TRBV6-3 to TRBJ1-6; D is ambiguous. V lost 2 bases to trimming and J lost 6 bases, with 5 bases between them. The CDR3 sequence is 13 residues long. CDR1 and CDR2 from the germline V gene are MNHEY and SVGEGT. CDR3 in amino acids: CASSYDGNSPLHF. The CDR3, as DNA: TGTGCCAGCAGTTACGATGGTAATTCACCCCTCCACTTT.

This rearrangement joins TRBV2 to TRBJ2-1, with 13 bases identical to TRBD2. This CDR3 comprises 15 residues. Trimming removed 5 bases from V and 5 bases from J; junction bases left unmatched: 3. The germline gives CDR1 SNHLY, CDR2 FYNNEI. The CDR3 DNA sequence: TGTGCCAGCAGTCGGACTAGCGGGAGAAACAATGAGCAGTTCTTC. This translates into CASSRTSGRNNEQFF.

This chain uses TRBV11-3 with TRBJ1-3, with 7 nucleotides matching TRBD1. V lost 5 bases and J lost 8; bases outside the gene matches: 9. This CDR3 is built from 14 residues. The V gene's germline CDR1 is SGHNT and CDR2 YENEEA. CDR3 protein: CASSARQGSDTIYF. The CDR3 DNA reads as TGTGCCAGCAGCGCGAGACAGGGATCAGACACCATATATTTT.

CDR3 protein: CASSYSILFSETQYF. CDR3 coding DNA: TGTGCCAGCAGTTACTCGATTTTGTTTTCCGAGACCCAGTACTTC. The chain has TRBV6-5 and TRBJ2-5; D is unclear. The CDR3 runs 15 residues. CDR1 MNHEY and CDR2 SVGAGI come from the germline V gene. V was clipped by 0 bases and J by 5 bases, with 13 bases between them.

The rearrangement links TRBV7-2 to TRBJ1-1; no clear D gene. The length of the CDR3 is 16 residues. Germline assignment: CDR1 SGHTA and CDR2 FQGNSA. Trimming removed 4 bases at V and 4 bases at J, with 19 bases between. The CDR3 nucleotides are TGTGCCAGCAGCTATGGGGAGGGAGGTAGATCCACTGAAGCTTTCTTT. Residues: CASSYGEGGRSTEAFF.

This chain's CDR3 is CAISEFVADTQYF. The CDR3 DNA reads TGTGCCATCAGTGAGTTCGTGGCAGATACGCAGTATTTT. The V call is TRBV10-3, the J call TRBJ2-3; D uncertain. This CDR3 spans 13 amino acids. With 1 base removed from V and 4 bases from J, the gap between germline ends came to 6 bases. CDR1 is ENHRY, CDR2 SYGVKD, per germline.

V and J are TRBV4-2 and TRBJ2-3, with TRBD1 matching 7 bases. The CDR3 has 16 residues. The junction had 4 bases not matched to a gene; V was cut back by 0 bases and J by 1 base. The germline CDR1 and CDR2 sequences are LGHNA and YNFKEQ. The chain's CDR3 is CASSQDKQGGTDTQYF. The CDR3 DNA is TGTGCCAGCAGCCAAGATAAGCAGGGGGGCACAGATACGCAGTATTTT.

In DNA form, the CDR3 reads TGTGCCAGTAGTCAGAACTTGAACACTGAAGCTTTCTTT. Protein: CASSQNLNTEAFF. The chain carries TRBV19 and TRBJ1-1, with no clear D. Looked up from germline, CDR1 is LNHDA and CDR2 is SQIVND (reference sequence). V was pared by 5 bases and J by 0 bases, with 7 bases between. The CDR3 length is 13 residues.

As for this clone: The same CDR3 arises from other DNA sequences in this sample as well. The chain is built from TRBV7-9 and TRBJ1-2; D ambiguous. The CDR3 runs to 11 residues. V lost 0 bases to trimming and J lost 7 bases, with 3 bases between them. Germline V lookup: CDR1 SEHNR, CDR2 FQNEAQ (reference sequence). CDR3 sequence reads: CASSLAGGYTF. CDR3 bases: TGTGCCAGCAGCTTAGCTGGTGGCTACACCTTC.

The CDR3 DNA reads as TGCGCCAGCAGCTTGGCTCGGGGGCCCGAGCAGTACTTC. Translating gives CASSLARGPEQYF. The J gene is TRBJ2-7, the V gene TRBV5-1; TRBD1 or TRBD2 may be the D gene (6 bases each). Germline V gives CDR1 SGHRS, CDR2 YFSETQ. V lost 0 bases, J lost 6 bases, and 10 bases lay in between. This CDR3 spans 13 amino acids.

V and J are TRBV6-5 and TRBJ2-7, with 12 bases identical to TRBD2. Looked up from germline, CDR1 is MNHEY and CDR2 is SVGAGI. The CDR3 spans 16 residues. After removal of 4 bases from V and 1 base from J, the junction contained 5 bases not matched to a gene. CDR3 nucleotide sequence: TGTGCCAGCAGTTCTACCGGGACTAGCGGGTCCTACGAGCAGTACTTC. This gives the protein CASSSTGTSGSYEQYF.

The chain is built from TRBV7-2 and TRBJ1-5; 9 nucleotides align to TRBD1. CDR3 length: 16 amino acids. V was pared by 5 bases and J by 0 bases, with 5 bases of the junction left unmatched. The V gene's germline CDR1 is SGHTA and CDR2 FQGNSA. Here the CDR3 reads CASSKGQGYSNQPQHF. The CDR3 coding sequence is TGTGCCAGCAGCAAGGGACAGGGATATAGCAATCAGCCCCAGCATTTT.